These T cell receptor beta chains were read from a single sample in a study of blood T cell repertoires in COVID-19. Clones were read by immunoSEQ multiplex PCR, and TCRdb kept only the in-frame ones, dropping some. The table records 50,000 to 70,000 clones, roughly 79% of them present only once. The sample taken for sequencing was peripheral blood. The receptors were sampled from a human donor in a cohort sampled during active COVID-19. The CDR3 runs from the conserved cysteine through the conserved F or W. The order of the fields is CDR3 length, J gene, clone size, V gene, D gene, CDR3 protein, CDR3 DNA. The D gene is left open where the match is weak. Some rows have no size entry. The others give once, few or many, or a class for an expanded clone.

18 TRBJ2-6 NA TRBV7-9 NA CASSPWRLGGSGANVLTF TGTGCCAGCAGCCCCTGGAGGTTGGGGGGCTCTGGGGCCAACGTCCTGACTTTC
13 TRBJ2-7 NA TRBV5-1 TRBD1 CASSETGYYEQYF TGCGCCAGCAGCGAGACAGGGTACTACGAGCAGTACTTC
15 TRBJ2-7 NA TRBV2 TRBD2 CASSEETSGGYEQYF TGTGCCAGCAGTGAAGAGACTAGCGGGGGCTACGAGCAGTACTTC
15 TRBJ2-7 NA TRBV28 TRBD2 CASSNIAGGPYEQYF TGTGCCAGCAGTAATATAGCGGGGGGCCCCTACGAGCAGTACTTC
13 TRBJ1-2 once TRBV30 NA CAWSLQGYYGYTF TGTGCCTGGAGCCTACAGGGCTACTATGGCTACACCTTC
13 TRBJ2-7 NA TRBV3-1/TRBV3-2 NA CASSQAPLYEQYF TGTGCCAGCAGCCAAGCCCCCCTGTACGAGCAGTACTTC
16 TRBJ1-1 NA TRBV10-3 NA CAISESGRDGYTEAFF TGTGCCATCAGTGAGTCGGGCAGGGATGGGTACACTGAAGCTTTCTTT
18 TRBJ2-7 NA TRBV27 TRBD1 CASSLKGASAASSYEQYF TGTGCCAGCAGTTTAAAGGGGGCATCGGCGGCCAGCTCCTACGAGCAGTACTTC
17 TRBJ1-2 NA TRBV6-2/TRBV6-3 TRBD1 CASSYGPRRDSLYGYTF TGTGCCAGCAGTTACGGACCCCGCCGGGACAGCCTCTATGGCTACACCTTC
18 TRBJ2-1 NA TRBV5-1 TRBD2 CAGKPGLAGDGPNNEQFF TGCGCCGGTAAACCGGGACTAGCGGGAGATGGCCCCAACAATGAGCAGTTCTTC
13 TRBJ1-2 NA TRBV28 TRBD1 CASSPRQGTGYTF TGTGCCAGCAGTCCGAGACAGGGGACTGGCTACACCTTC
14 TRBJ2-7 few TRBV4-1 TRBD2 CASSQGLASYEQYF TGCGCCAGCAGCCAGGGACTAGCGTCCTACGAGCAGTACTTC
16 TRBJ2-5 NA TRBV19 TRBD2 CASTPRGLAGEETQYF TGTGCCAGCACCCCGCGGGGGCTAGCGGGGGAAGAGACCCAGTACTTC
15 TRBJ2-7 NA TRBV3-1/TRBV3-2 TRBD2 CASSYGRGVGYEQYF TGTGCCAGCAGCTACGGCCGGGGGGTCGGCTACGAGCAGTACTTC
13 TRBJ2-7 NA TRBV2 NA CASIAAQFGEQYF TGTGCCAGCATCGCGGCCCAATTCGGGGAGCAGTACTTC
13 TRBJ2-7 NA TRBV7-6 TRBD1 CASSRTGDNEQYF TGTGCCAGCAGCCGGACAGGGGACAACGAGCAGTACTTC
15 TRBJ2-7 NA TRBV28 TRBD1 CASSSPPGQAYEQYF TGTGCCAGCAGTTCTCCTCCGGGACAGGCTTACGAGCAGTACTTC
11 TRBJ2-5 NA TRBV25-1 NA CASSTSGTQYF NA
15 TRBJ2-1 NA TRBV4-3 NA CASSQDVGEYNEQFF TGCGCCAGCAGCCAAGATGTCGGGGAGTACAATGAGCAGTTCTTC
17 TRBJ1-5 once TRBV19 TRBD1 CASSRGQGYYSNQPQHF TGTGCCAGTAGTAGGGGACAGGGATATTATAGCAATCAGCCCCAGCATTTT
14 TRBJ1-2 NA TRBV28 NA CASSLDTANYGYTF TGTGCCAGCAGTCTGGACACGGCTAACTATGGCTACACCTTC
14 TRBJ1-5 once TRBV5-1 NA CASSAGVSNQPQHF TGCGCCAGCAGCGCAGGGGTTAGCAATCAGCCCCAGCATTTT
13 TRBJ2-7 NA TRBV30 NA CAWSRENSYEQYF TGTGCCTGGAGTCGGGAGAACTCCTACGAGCAGTACTTC
14 TRBJ1-2 NA TRBV29-1 TRBD1 CSVPGTGEAYGYTF TGCAGCGTTCCCGGGACAGGGGAGGCCTATGGCTACACCTTC
14 TRBJ1-3 NA TRBV19 TRBD1 CASKGTGYGNTIYF TGTGCCAGTAAAGGGACAGGGTATGGAAACACCATATATTTT
12 TRBJ2-7 NA TRBV7-9 NA CASNGGTYEQYF TGTGCCAGCAATGGGGGGACCTACGAGCAGTACTTC
15 TRBJ2-3 NA TRBV24-1 NA CATSDPGTPTDTQYF TGTGCCACCAGTGACCCCGGGACTCCCACAGATACGCAGTATTTT
18 TRBJ2-6 NA TRBV9 NA CASSVDSFSGSGANVLTF TGTGCCAGCAGCGTAGATAGTTTTTCGGGGTCTGGGGCCAACGTCCTGACTTTC
13 TRBJ1-1 NA TRBV28 NA CASIPWGDTEAFF TGTGCCAGCATCCCATGGGGGGACACTGAAGCTTTCTTT
18 TRBJ2-7 NA TRBV20-1 TRBD2 CSASPPWTSGITGFEQYF TGCAGTGCTAGTCCCCCATGGACTAGCGGGATCACAGGGTTCGAGCAGTACTTC
12 TRBJ1-1 NA TRBV7-2 NA CASSLYRGEAFF TGTGCCAGCAGCTTATATAGGGGTGAAGCTTTCTTT
14 TRBJ2-3 few TRBV27 TRBD1 CASSDRGVADTQYF TGTGCCAGCAGTGACAGGGGAGTAGCAGATACGCAGTATTTT